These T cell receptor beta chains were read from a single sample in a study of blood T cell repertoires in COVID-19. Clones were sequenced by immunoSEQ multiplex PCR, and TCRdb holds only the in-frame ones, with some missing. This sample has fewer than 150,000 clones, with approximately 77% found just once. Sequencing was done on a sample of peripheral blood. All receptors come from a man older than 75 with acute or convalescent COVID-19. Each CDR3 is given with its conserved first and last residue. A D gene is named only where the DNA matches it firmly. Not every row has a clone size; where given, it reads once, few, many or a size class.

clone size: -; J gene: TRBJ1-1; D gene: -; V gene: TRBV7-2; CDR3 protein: CASSLDGGSPKAFF; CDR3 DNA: TGTGCCAGCAGCTTAGATGGGGGGTCCCCGAAAGCTTTCTTT
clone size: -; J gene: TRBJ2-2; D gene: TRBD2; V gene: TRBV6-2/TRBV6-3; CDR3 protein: CASSYSSGGLGELFF; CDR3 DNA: TGTGCCAGCAGTTACTCGTCGGGGGGGCTCGGGGAGCTGTTTTTT
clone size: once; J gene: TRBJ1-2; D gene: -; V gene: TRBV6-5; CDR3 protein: CASSYSQENSGYTF; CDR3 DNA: TGTGCCAGCAGTTATTCTCAGGAAAACTCGGGCTACACCTTC
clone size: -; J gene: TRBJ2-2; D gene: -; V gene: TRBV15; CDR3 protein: CATSSPKQGGTGELFF; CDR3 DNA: TGTGCCACCAGCAGTCCTAAGCAGGGGGGCACCGGGGAGCTGTTTTTT
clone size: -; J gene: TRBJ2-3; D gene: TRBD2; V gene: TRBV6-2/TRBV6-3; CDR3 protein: CASSTGTSGTDTQYF; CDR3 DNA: TGTGCCAGCAGTACCGGGACTAGCGGCACAGATACGCAGTATTTT
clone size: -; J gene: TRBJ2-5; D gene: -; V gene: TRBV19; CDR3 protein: CASSDRGTETQYF; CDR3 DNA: TGTGCCAGTAGCGACCGGGGGACGGAGACCCAGTACTTC
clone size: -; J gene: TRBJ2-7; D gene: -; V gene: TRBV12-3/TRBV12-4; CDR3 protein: CASSLGPPYEQYF; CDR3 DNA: TGTGCCAGCAGTCTCGGTCCCCCCTACGAGCAGTACTTC
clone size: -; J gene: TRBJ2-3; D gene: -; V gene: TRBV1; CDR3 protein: CTSSQAPPGTDTQYF; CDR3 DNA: TGCACCAGCAGCCAAGCACCTCCGGGCACAGATACGCAGTATTTT
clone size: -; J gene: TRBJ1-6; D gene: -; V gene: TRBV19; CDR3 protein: CASSIQGAVNSPLHF; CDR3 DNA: TGTGCCAGTAGTATTCAGGGTGCGGTGAATTCACCCCTCCACTTT
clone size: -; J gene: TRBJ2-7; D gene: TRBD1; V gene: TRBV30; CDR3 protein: CAWGTGRGGEQYF; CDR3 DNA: TGTGCCTGGGGGACAGGGCGGGGAGGCGAGCAGTACTTC
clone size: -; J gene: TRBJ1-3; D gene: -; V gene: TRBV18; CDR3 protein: CASSPSIYSGNTIYF; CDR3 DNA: TGTGCCAGCTCACCGAGCATATACTCTGGAAACACCATATATTTT
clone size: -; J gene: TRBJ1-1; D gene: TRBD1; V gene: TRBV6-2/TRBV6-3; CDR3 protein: CASSYVGTGKNTEAFF; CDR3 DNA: TGTGCCAGCAGTTACGTAGGGACAGGGAAGAACACTGAAGCTTTCTTT
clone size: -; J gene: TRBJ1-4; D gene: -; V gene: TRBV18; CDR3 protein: CASSVQAKGSEKLFF; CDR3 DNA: TGTGCCAGCTCAGTACAGGCCAAAGGCAGTGAAAAACTGTTTTTT
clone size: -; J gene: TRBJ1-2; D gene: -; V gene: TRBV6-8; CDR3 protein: CASSFLVRRRRAIDYGYTF; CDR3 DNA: TGTGCCAGCAGTTTTCTCGTCCGAAGGCGCAGGGCAATTGATTATGGCTACACCTTC
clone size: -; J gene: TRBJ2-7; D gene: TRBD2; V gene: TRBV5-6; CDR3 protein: CASSLGPRGVEFEQYF; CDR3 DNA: TGTGCCAGCAGCTTGGGCCCACGGGGGGTGGAGTTCGAGCAGTACTTC
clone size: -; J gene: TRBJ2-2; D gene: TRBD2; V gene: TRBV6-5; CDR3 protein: CASVSSWGGTGELFF; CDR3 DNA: TGTGCCAGCGTCTCTTCATGGGGGGGGACCGGGGAGCTGTTTTTT
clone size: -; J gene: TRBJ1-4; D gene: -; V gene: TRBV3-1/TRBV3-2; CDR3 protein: CASSQRAGNEKLFF; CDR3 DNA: TGTGCCAGCAGCCAAAGAGCAGGGAATGAAAAACTGTTTTTT
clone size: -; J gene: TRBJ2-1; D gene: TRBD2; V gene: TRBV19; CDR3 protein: CASSNRTSGGTNEQFF; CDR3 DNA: TGTGCCAGTAGCAATCGGACTAGCGGGGGTACCAATGAGCAGTTCTTC
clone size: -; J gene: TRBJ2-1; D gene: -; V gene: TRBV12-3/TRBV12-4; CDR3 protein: CASSLRNEQFF; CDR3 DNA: TGTGCCAGCAGTTTACGGAATGAGCAGTTCTTC
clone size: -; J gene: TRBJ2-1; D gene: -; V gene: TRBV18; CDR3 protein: CASSPGRGNEQFF; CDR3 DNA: TGTGCCAGCTCACCAGGGCGGGGTAATGAGCAGTTCTTC
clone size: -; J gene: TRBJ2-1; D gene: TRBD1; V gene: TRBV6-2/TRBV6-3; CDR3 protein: CASSYRPTGGATYNEQFF; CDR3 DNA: TGTGCCAGCAGTTACCGCCCGACAGGGGGCGCAACCTACAATGAGCAGTTCTTC
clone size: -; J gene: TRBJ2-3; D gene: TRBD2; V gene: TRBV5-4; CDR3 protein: CASSRGLADVTDTQYF; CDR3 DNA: TGTGCCAGCAGCCGTGGACTAGCGGACGTCACAGATACGCAGTATTTT
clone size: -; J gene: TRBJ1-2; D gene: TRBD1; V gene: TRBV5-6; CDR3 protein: CASSWTTGDDYGYTF; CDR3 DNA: TGTGCCAGCAGCTGGACCACAGGGGATGACTATGGCTACACCTTC
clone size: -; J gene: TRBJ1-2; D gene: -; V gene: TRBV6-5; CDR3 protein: CASSRAGQQNYGYTF; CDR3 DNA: TGTGCCAGCAGTCGCGCCGGACAGCAGAACTATGGCTACACCTTC
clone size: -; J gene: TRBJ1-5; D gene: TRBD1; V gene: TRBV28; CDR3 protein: CASSFRPRGLNQPQHF; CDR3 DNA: TGTGCCAGCAGTTTTCGGCCCAGGGGGCTTAACCAGCCCCAGCATTTT
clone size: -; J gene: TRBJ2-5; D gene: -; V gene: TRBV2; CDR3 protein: CASSSTAGLGGQETQYF; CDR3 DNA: TGTGCCAGCAGTAGTACCGCGGGGTTGGGCGGACAAGAGACCCAGTACTTC
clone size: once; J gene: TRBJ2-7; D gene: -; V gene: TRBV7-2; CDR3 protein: CASSLNFAGAEQYF; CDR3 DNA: TGTGCCAGCAGCTTAAATTTCGCTGGGGCCGAGCAGTACTTC
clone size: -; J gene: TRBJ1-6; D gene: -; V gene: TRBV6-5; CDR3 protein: CASSYSAAGTLHF; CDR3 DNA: TGTGCCAGCAGTTACTCGGCGGCCGGGACCCTCCACTTT
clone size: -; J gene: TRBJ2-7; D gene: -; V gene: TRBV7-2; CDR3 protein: CASSLGPTGEQYF; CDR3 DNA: TGTGCCAGCAGCTTAGGTCCAACCGGCGAGCAGTACTTC
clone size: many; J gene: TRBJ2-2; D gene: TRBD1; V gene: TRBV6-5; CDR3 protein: CASSFDGQGTGELFF; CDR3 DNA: TGTGCCAGCAGTTTTGACGGACAGGGGACCGGGGAGCTGTTTTTT
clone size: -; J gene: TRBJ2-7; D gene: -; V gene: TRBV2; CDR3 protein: CASSGSGVGEQYF; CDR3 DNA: TGTGCCAGCAGTGGTTCCGGGGTGGGGGAGCAGTACTTC
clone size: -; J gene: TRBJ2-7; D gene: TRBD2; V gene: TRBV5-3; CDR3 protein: CARSCPCGGASEQYF; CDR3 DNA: TGTGCCAGAAGCTGCCCTTGCGGGGGGGCCTCCGAGCAGTACTTC
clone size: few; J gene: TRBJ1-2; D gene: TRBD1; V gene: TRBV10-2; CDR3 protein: CASSPWTGNYGYTF; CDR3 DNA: TGCGCCAGCAGTCCATGGACAGGCAACTATGGCTACACCTTC
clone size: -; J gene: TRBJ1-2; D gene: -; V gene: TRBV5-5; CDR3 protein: CASSDQTGNLYGYTF; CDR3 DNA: TGTGCCAGCAGCGATCAAACAGGGAACCTCTATGGCTACACCTTC
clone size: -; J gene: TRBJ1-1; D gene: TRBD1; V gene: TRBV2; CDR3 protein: CASSEMTGRNTEAFF; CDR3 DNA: TGTGCCAGCAGTGAAATGACAGGGAGGAACACTGAAGCTTTCTTT
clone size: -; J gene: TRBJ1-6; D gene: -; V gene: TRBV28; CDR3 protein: CASSLGGIRNSPLHF; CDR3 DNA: TGTGCCAGCAGTTTAGGGGGGATCCGAAATTCACCCCTCCACTTT
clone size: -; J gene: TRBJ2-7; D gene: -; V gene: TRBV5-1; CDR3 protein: CASSPSSYEQYF; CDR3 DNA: TGCGCCAGCAGCCCCAGCTCCTACGAGCAGTACTTC
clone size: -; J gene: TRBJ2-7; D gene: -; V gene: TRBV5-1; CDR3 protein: CASSLVQGSYEQYF; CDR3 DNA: TGCGCCAGCAGCTTGGTACAGGGTTCCTACGAGCAGTACTTC
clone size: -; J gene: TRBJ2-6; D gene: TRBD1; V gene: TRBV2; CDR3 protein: CASSPGQGNSGANVLTF; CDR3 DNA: TGTGCCAGCAGTCCAGGACAGGGAAACTCTGGGGCCAACGTCCTGACTTTC
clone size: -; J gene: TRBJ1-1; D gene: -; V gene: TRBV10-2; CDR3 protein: CASSDIGGLNTEAFF; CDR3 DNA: TGCGCCAGCAGTGATATCGGGGGACTGAACACTGAAGCTTTCTTT
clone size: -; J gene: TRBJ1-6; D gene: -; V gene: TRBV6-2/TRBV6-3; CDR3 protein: CASSEDIGANSPLHF; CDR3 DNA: TGTGCCAGCAGTGAGGACATTGGGGCGAATTCACCCCTCCACTTT
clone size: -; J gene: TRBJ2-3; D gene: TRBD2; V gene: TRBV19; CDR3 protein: CASSKIAGTTDTQYF; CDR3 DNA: TGTGCCAGTAGTAAGATAGCGGGGACGACAGATACGCAGTATTTT
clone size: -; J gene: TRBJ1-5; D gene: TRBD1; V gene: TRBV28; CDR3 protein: CASSRTGGGNQPQHF; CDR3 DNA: TGTGCCAGCAGTAGGACAGGGGGCGGCAATCAGCCCCAGCATTTT
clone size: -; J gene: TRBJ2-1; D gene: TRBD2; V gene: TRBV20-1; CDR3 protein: CSASPLAGGRNEQFF; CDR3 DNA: TGCAGTGCTAGTCCCCTAGCGGGGGGACGGAATGAGCAGTTCTTC
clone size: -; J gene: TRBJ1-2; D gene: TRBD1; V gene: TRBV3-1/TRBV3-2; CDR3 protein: CASSLQTGSSYGYTF; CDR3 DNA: TGTGCCAGCAGCCTCCAGACAGGGAGCAGCTATGGCTACACCTTC
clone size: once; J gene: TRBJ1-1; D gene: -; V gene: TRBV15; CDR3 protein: CATSRDPAEPSTEAFF; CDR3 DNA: TGTGCCACCAGCAGAGATCCAGCGGAGCCTAGCACTGAAGCTTTCTTT
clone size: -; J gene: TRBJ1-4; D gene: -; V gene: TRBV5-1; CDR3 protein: CASSLDARTNEKLFF; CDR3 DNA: TGCGCCAGCAGCTTGGACGCCAGGACAAATGAAAAACTGTTTTTT
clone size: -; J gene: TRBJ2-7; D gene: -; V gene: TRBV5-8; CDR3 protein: CASSSSRQKQYF; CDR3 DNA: TGTGCCAGCAGCTCCTCCCGACAGAAGCAGTACTTC
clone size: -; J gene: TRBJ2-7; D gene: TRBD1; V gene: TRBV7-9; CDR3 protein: CASSSNPGTGIEQYF; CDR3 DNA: TGTGCCAGCAGCTCAAATCCCGGGACAGGGATCGAGCAGTACTTC